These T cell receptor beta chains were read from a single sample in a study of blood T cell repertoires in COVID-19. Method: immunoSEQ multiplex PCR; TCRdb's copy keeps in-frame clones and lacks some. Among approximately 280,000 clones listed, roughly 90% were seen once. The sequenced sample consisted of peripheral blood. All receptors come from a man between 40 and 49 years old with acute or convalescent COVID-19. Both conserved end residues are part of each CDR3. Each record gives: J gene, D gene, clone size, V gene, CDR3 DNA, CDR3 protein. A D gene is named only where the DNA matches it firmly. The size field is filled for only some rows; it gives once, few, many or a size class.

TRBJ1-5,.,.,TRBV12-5,TGTGCTAGTGCCCGGACAGTCGTGCGAGGTCAGCCCCAGCATTTT,CASARTVVRGQPQHF
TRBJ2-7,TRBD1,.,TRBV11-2,TGTGCCAGCAGCCCAGGACAGGGGACGAACGAGCAGTACTTC,CASSPGQGTNEQYF
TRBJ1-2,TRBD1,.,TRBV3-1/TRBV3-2,TGTGCCAGCAGCCCCAGGGGGACTAACTATGGCTACACCTTC,CASSPRGTNYGYTF
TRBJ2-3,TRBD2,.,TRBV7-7,TGTGCCAGCAGCTTATTACCCGGACTAGCGGGGACAGATACGCAGTATTTT,CASSLLPGLAGTDTQYF
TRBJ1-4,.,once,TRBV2,TGTGCCAGCAGTGTGCAGGGTTTTAATGAAAAACTGTTTTTT,CASSVQGFNEKLFF
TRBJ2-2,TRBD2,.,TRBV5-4,TGTGCCAGCAGCTGGGGGGGGACCCACACCGGGGAGCTGTTTTTT,CASSWGGTHTGELFF
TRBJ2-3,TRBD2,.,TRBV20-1,TGCAGTGCTAGTGACCGGGACGGGGGGGTAGATACGCAGTATTTT,CSASDRDGGVDTQYF
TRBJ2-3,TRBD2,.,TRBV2,TGTGCCAGCATCCCTAGCGGGGGGCTAACCAGAGATACGCAGTATTTT,CASIPSGGLTRDTQYF
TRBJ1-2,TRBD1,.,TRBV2,TGTGCCAGCAGCCGGGACAGGGTACCCTTAGACTATGGCTACACCTTC,CASSRDRVPLDYGYTF
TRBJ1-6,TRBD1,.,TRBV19,TGTGCCAGTAGTATAGCCGGGACAGCCTATAATTCACCCCTCCACTTT,CASSIAGTAYNSPLHF
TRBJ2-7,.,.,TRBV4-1,TGCGCCAGCAGCCAAGTGGTCAGGGACTACGAGCAGTACTTC,CASSQVVRDYEQYF
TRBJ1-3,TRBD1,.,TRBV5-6,TGTGCCAGCAGCTGGGCGACGGGACAGGGGGCCTCTGGAAACACCATATATTTT,CASSWATGQGASGNTIYF
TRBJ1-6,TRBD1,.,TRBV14,TGTGCCAGCAGCCCGGGACAGAATTCACCCCTCCACTTT,CASSPGQNSPLHF
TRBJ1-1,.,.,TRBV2,TGTGCCAGCAGTACAGACAGTCTCTCGGAAGCTTTCTTT,CASSTDSLSEAFF
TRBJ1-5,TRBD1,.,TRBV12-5,TGTGCTAGTGGTTCCGAGGGGGCGAATCAGCCCCAGCATTTT,CASGSEGANQPQHF
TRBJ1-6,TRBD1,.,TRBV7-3,TGTGCCAGCAGCCCCCGACAGGGCCCTCGGTCATCACCCCTCCACTTT,CASSPRQGPRSSPLHF
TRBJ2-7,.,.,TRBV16,TGTGCCAGCAGCGGTCCGGGGACAACCTACGAGCAGTACTTC,CASSGPGTTYEQYF
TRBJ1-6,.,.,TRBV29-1,TGCAGCGTCCGGGTGAGGGAGAATTCACCCCTCCACTTT,CSVRVRENSPLHF
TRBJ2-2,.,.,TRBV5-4,TGTGCCAGCAGCTTGTCCGGGACCGGGGAGCTGTTTTTT,CASSLSGTGELFF
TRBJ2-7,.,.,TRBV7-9,TGTGCCAGCAGCTTGCAGGATTACTCCTACGAGCAGTACTTC,CASSLQDYSYEQYF
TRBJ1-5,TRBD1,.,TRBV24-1,TGTGCCACCAGTGATTTGTGGGGCGGAGGGGGCAGGGAACAGCCCCAGCATTTT,CATSDLWGGGGREQPQHF
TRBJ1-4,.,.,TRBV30,TGTGCCTGGAGTAACCAACTTAATGAAAAACTGTTTTTT,CAWSNQLNEKLFF
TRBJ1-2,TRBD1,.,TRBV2,TGTGCCAGCAGTGGACAGGGGGCTAACTATGGCTACACCTTC,CASSGQGANYGYTF
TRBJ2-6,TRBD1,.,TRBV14,TGTGCCAGCAGCCAAGGCGTCGACAGGGGGCGGAGTGGGGCCAACGTCCTGACTTTC,CASSQGVDRGRSGANVLTF
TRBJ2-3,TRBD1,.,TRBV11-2,TGTGCCAGCAGCTACGGGACAGGGGGTACAGATACGCAGTATTTT,CASSYGTGGTDTQYF
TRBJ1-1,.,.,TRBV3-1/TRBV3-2,TGTGCCAGCAGCCCTCAGGGGAAGAACACTGAAGCTTTCTTT,CASSPQGKNTEAFF
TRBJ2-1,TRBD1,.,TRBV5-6,TGTGCCAGCAGCTCCAGGGGGATGCCCTACAATGAGCAGTTCTTC,CASSSRGMPYNEQFF
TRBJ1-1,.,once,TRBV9,TGTGCCAGCAGCGTAGGTTCGGAGTGGGACACTGAAGCTTTCTTT,CASSVGSEWDTEAFF
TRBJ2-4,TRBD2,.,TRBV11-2,TGTGCCAGCAGCTTAACTAGCGTTGCCAAAAACATTCAGTACTTC,CASSLTSVAKNIQYF
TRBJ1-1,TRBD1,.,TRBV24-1,TGTGCCACCAAAAATATGGGACAGGGGAATAAGTGGGCCACTGAAGCTTTCTTT,CATKNMGQGNKWATEAFF
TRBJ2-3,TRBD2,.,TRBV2,TGTGCCAGCAGTGGGCCTTTGTCTAGCGGGGGGTCAGATACGCAGTATTTT,CASSGPLSSGGSDTQYF
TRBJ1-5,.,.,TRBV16,TGTGCCAGCAGCCCACAGACCTCAGGTCAGCCCCAGCATTTT,CASSPQTSGQPQHF
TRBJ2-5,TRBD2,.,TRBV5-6,TGTGCCAGCAGTTCAAGCGGGGGGGCCCGGGAGACCCAGTACTTC,CASSSSGGARETQYF
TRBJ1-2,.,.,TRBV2,TGTGCCAGCAGTGACAGTAATGGCTACACCTTC,CASSDSNGYTF
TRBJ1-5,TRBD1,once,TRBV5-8,TGTGCCAGCAGCGGGGGACAGGGGGCTTGGGTAAATCAGCCCCAGCATTTT,CASSGGQGAWVNQPQHF
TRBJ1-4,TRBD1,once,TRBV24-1,TGTGCCACCAGTGACTCCGGGACAGGGGGTGAAAAACTGTTTTTT,CATSDSGTGGEKLFF
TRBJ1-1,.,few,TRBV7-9,TGTGCCAGCAGGCAAGCGGAGTACACTGAAGCTTTCTTT,CASRQAEYTEAFF
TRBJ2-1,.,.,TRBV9,TGTGCCAGCAGCTTTCTACCTGGACAGGGAGGGAATGAGCAGTTCTTC,CASSFLPGQGGNEQFF
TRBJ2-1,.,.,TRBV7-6,TGTGCCAGCAGCCCATTACCCGACTCTCTAGGCAATGAGCAGTTCTTC,CASSPLPDSLGNEQFF
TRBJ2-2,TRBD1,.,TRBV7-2,TGTGCCAGCAGGCAGGACAGGACCTCCCGGGGTACCGGGGAGCTGTTTTTT,CASRQDRTSRGTGELFF
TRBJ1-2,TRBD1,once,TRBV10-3,TGTGCCGGGACCCGGGACAGGAGCGATGGCTACACCTTC,CAGTRDRSDGYTF
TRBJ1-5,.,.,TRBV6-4,TGTGCCAGCAGTGACGAGGGCCTTGAATTAAGCAATCAGCCCCAGCATTTT,CASSDEGLELSNQPQHF
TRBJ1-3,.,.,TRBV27,TGTGCCAGCAGTTCTCTCCCCAGGGGCGGTGGAAACACCATATATTTT,CASSSLPRGGGNTIYF
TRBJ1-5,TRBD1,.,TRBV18,TGTGCCAGCTCACCGGACAGGGAAGATCAGCCCCAGCATTTT,CASSPDREDQPQHF
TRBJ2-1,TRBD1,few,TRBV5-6,TGTGCCAGCAGCTTCCCAGGACAGGGGCCCAATGAGCAGTTCTTC,CASSFPGQGPNEQFF
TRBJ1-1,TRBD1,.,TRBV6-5,TGTGCCAGCAGTAAGGGACAGCTGAACACTGAAGCTTTCTTT,CASSKGQLNTEAFF
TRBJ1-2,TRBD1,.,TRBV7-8,TGTGCCAGCAGCTTAGACACGGACAGGTTGGGGGGCTACACCTTC,CASSLDTDRLGGYTF
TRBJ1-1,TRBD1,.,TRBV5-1,TGCGCCAGCAGCTTGGCGGCAGGGGGCCTTGAAGCTTTCTTT,CASSLAAGGLEAFF
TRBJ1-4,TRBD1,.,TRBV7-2,TGTGCCAGCAGCTTGGGACAGCCTGGGGAAAAACTGTTTTTT,CASSLGQPGEKLFF
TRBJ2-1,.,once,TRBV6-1,TGTGCCAGCAGTGAAAACCCAAAGGGAGGTGAGCAGTTCTTC,CASSENPKGGEQFF